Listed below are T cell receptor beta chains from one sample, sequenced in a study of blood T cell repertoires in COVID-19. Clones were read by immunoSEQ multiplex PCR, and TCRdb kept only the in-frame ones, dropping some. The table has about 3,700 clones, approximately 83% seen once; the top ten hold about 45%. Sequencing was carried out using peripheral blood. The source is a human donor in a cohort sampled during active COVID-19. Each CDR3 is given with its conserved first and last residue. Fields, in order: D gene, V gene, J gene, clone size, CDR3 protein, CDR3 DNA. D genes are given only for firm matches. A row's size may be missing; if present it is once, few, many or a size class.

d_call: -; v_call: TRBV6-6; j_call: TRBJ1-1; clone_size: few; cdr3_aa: CASRLGHENTEAFF; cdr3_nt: TGTGCCAGCAGATTGGGACACGAGAACACTGAAGCTTTCTTT
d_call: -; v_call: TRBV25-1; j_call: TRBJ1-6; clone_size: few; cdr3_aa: CASSGDTSNSPLHF; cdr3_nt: TGTGCCAGCAGTGGGGACACTAGTAATTCACCCCTCCACTTT
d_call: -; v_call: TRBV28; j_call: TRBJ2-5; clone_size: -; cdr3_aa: CASSLLADKETQYF; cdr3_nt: TGTGCCAGCAGTTTACTAGCAGATAAAGAGACCCAGTACTTC
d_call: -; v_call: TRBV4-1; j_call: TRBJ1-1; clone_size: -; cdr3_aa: CASSQVAPGGGGTEAFF; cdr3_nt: TGCGCCAGCAGCCAAGTTGCCCCCGGCGGGGGGGGAACTGAAGCTTTCTTT
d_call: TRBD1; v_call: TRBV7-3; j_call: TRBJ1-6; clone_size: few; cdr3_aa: CASSDPGQGNSPLHF; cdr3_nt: TGTGCCAGCAGCGACCCGGGACAGGGTAATTCACCCCTCCACTTT
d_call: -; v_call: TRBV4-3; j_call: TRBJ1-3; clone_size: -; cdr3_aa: CASSQRSIGGNTIYF; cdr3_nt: TGCGCCAGCAGCCAGAGGAGTATCGGGGGAAACACCATATATTTT
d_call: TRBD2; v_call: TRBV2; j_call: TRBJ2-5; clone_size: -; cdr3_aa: CASRATLAGVGETQYF; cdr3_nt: TGTGCCAGCAGAGCTACCCTAGCGGGGGTTGGGGAGACCCAGTACTTC
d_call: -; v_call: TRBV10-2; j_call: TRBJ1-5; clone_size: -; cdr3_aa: CASSQVEGRQPQHF; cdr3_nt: TGCGCCAGCAGCCAGGTGGAGGGGAGGCAGCCCCAGCATTTT
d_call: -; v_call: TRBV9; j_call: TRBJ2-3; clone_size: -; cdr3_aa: CASSALDTQYF; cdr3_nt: TGTGCCAGCAGCGCTCTGGATACGCAGTATTTT
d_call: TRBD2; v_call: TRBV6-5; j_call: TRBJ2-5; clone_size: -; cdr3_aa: CATSLISGGAETQYF; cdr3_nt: TGTGCCACCTCCTTGATTAGCGGGGGGGCCGAGACCCAGTACTTC
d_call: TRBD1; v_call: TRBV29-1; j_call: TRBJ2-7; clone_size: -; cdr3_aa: CSVRQGAYEQYF; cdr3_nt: TGCAGCGTCCGACAGGGGGCCTACGAGCAGTACTTC
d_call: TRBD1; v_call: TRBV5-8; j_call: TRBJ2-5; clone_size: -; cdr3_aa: CASSPGDRGQETQYF; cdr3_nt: TGTGCCAGCAGCCCGGGGGACAGGGGACAAGAGACCCAGTACTTC
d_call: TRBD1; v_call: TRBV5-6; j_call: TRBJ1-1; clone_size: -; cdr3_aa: CASSYRGTGIFPEAFF; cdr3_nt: TGTGCCAGCAGCTACCGTGGGACAGGGATTTTTCCTGAAGCTTTCTTT
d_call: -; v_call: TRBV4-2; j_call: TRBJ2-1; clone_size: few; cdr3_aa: CASSQDEGGPYNEQFF; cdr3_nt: TGTGCCAGCAGCCAAGACGAGGGAGGACCCTACAATGAGCAGTTCTTC
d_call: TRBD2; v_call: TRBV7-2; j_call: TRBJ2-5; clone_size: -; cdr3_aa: CASSLPTGAGYGETQYF; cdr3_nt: TGTGCCAGCAGCTTACCTACAGGAGCGGGATACGGAGAGACCCAGTACTTC
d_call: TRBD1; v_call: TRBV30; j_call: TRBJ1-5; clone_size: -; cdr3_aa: CASGDSRSSAQHF; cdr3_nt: TGTGCCTCTGGGGACAGCCGGAGTAGTGCCCAGCATTTT
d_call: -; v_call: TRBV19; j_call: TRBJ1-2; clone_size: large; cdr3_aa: CASMGGDYTF; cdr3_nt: TGTGCCAGTATGGGAGGCGACTACACCTTC
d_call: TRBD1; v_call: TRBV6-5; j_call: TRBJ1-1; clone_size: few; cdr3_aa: CAIQTGENTEAFF; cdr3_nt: TGTGCCATCCAGACAGGGGAGAACACTGAAGCTTTCTTT
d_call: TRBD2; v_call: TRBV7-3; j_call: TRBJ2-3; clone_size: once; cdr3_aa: CASSVVGTNTQYF; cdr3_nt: TGTGCCAGCAGCGTAGTTGGGACTAATACGCAGTATTTT
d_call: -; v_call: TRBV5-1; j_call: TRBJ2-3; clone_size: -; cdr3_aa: CASSSEAAGGTDTQYF; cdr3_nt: TGCGCCAGCAGCTCCGAGGCGGCCGGGGGCACAGATACGCAGTATTTT
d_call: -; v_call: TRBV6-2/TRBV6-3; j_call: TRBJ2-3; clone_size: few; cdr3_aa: CASSYSKSEADTQYF; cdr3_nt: TGTGCCAGCAGTTACTCGAAATCCGAGGCGGATACGCAGTATTTT
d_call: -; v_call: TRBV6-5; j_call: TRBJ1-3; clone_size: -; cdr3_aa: CASSPGGGHTIYF; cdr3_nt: TGTGCCAGCAGCCCCGGGGGGGGACACACCATATATTTT
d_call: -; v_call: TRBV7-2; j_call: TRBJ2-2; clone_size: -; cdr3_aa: CASATRQGTGELFF; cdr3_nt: TGTGCCAGCGCCACTAGGCAAGGCACCGGGGAGCTGTTTTTT
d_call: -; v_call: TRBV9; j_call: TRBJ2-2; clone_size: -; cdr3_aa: CASSVRGDSSGGELFF; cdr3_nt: TGTGCCAGCAGCGTACGAGGGGACTCGTCCGGCGGGGAGCTGTTTTTT
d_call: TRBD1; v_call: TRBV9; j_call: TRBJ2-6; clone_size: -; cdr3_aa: CASSVGGTGRSTGANVLTF; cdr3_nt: TGTGCCAGCAGCGTAGGAGGGACAGGGAGGTCCACTGGGGCCAACGTCCTGACTTTC
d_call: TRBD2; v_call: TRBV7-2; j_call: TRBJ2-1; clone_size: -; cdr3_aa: CASSLSGGRRNEQFF; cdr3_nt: TGTGCCAGCAGCTTATCCGGCGGGAGGCGCAATGAGCAGTTCTTC
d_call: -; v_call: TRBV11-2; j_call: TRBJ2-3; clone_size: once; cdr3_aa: CASSLGSPGWDTQYF; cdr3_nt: TGTGCCAGCAGCTTAGGCTCGCCGGGGTGGGATACGCAGTATTTT
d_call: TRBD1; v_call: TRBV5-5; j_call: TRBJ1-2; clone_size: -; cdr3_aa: CASSLQGANGYTF; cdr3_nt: TGTGCCAGCAGCCTTCAGGGGGCCAATGGCTACACCTTC
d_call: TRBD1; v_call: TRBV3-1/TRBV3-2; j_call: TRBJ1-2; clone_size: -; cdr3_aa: CASSQADRLYGYTF; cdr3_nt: TGTGCCAGCAGCCAAGCGGACAGGCTCTATGGCTACACCTTC
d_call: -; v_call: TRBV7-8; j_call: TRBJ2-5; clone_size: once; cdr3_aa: CASSPNSETQYF; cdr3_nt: TGTGCCAGCAGCCCCAACTCCGAGACCCAGTACTTC
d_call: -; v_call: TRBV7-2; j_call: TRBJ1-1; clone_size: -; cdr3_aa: CASSLNKGGATEAFF; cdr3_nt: TGTGCCAGCAGCTTAAACAAAGGGGGTGCCACTGAAGCTTTCTTT
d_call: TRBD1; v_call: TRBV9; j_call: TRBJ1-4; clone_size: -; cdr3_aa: CASSKTGTGVNEKLFF; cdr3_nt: TGTGCCAGCAGCAAAACAGGGACAGGGGTTAATGAAAAACTGTTTTTT
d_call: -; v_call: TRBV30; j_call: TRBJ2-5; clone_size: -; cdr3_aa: CAWSPPTGTRGTQYF; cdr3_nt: TGTGCCTGGAGTCCCCCCACGGGGACACGGGGGACCCAGTACTTC
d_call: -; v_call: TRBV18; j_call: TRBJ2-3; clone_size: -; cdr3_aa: CASSPPGGGRDTQYF; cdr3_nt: TGTGCCAGCTCACCACCGGGCGGAGGGCGGGATACGCAGTATTTT
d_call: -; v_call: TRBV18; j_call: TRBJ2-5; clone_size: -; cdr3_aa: CASSLISRGRETQYF; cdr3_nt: TGTGCCAGCTCGCTAATCTCTAGGGGCCGAGAGACCCAGTACTTC
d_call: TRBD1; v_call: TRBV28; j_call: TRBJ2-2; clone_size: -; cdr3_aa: CASSLGQGDTGELFF; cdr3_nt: TGTGCCAGCAGTTTGGGCCAGGGGGACACCGGGGAGCTGTTTTTT
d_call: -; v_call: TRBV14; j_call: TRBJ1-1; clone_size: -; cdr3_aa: CASSQVGRYTEAFF; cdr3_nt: TGTGCCAGCAGCCAAGTGGGGAGATACACTGAAGCTTTCTTT
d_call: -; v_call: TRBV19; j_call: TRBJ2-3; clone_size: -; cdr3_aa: CASSISADTQYF; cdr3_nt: TGTGCCAGTAGTATTAGCGCAGATACGCAGTATTTT
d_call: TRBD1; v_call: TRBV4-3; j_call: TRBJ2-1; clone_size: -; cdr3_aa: CASSQESRGRYNEQFF; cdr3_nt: TGCGCCAGCAGCCAAGAGAGCAGGGGGCGGTACAATGAGCAGTTCTTC
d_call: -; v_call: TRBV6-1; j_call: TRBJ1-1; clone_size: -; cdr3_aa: CASSETGEGVTEAFF; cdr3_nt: TGTGCCAGCAGTGAAACCGGGGAGGGGGTCACTGAAGCTTTCTTT